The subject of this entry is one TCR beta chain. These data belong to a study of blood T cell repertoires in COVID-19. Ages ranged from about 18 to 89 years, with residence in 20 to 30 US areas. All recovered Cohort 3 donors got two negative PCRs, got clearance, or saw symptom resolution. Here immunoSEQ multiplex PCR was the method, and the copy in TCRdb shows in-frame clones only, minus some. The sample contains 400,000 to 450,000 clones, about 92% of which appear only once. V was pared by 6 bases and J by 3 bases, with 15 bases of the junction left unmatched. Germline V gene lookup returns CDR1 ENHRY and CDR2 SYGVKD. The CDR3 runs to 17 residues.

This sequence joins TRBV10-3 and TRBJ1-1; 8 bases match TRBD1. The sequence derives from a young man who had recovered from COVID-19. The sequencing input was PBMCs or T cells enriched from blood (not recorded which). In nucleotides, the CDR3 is TGTGCCATCAGCCCGCAACAGGGGGACCCTGGGGACACTGAAGCTTTCTTT. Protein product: CAISPQQGDPGDTEAFF.